The clone carrying this T cell receptor (beta chain) was picked up a small number of times. Its antigen is not identified. The length of the CDR3 is 15 residues. Germline loops: CDR1 SGHTA, CDR2 FQGNSA. V lost 5 bases and J lost 1, with 15 bases in between. These data are taken from a study of T cells in Graves' hyperthyroidism and ophthalmopathy. An absence of ophthalmopathy progression within 18 months meant stable Graves' hyperthyroidism. TCR beta CDR3 sequences were amplified from RNA transcripts. Researchers ran a first-round RT-PCR on the TCR CDR3 using the HTBI primer set. One entry per CDR3 protein, called by TCRdb with MiXCR from the multiplex PCR reads. The sample has hundreds of thousands of distinct CDR3 sequences, 40% to 55% seen once. Whole-study results and caveats: Blood also carried most thyroid clonotypes expanded above 0.001.

The chain joins TRBV7-2 to TRBJ2-7; D is possibly TRBD2 (6 bases). This receptor was identified in a woman aged 18-29 years with Graves' hyperthyroidism. Sequenced material: peripheral blood or thyroid tissue (not recorded which). The CDR3 DNA is TGTGCCAGCAGCAGTAGACGGGAGAGTTCCTACGAGCAGTACTTC. It codes for CASSSRRESSYEQYF.